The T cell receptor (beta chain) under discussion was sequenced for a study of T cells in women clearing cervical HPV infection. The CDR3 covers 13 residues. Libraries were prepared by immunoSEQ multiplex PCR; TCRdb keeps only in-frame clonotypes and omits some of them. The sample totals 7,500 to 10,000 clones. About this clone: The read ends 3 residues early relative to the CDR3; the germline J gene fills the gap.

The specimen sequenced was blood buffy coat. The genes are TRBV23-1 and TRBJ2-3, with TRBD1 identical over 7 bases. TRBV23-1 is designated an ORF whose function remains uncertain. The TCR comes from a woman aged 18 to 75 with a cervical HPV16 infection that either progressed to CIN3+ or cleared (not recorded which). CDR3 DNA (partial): TGCGCCAGCAGTCTCAGGGGGTATCAGCCG. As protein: CASSLRGYQP. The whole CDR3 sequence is CASSLRGYQPQYF.